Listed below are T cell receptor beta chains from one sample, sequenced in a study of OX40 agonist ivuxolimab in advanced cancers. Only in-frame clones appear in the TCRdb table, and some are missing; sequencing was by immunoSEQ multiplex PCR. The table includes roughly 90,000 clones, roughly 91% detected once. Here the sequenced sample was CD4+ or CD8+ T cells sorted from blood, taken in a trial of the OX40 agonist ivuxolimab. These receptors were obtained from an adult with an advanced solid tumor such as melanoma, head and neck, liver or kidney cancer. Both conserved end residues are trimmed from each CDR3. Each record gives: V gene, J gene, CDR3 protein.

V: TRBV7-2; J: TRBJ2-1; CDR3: ASSLAGGIIYNEQF
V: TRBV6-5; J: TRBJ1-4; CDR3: ASIWETATNEKLF
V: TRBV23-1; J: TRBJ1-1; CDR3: ARSGRGRIEAF
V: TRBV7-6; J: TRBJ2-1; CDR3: ASSLFGGRGEQF
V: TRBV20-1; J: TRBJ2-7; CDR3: SAYHGEQY
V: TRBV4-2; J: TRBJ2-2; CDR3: ASSQDNLAGGRGGELF
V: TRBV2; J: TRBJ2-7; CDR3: ASNPEVDSYEQY
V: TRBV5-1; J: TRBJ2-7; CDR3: ASSDSGRSRGEQY
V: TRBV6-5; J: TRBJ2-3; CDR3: ASRMRRTDTQY
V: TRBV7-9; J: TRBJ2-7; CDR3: ASSVHSYEQY
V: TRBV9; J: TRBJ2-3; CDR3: ASSVVGRSSTDTQY
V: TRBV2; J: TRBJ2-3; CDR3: ASRPRLIEDTQY
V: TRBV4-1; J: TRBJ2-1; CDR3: ASSQEGDGQLGNEQF
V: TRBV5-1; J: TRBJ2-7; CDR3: ASSHRGGRGHEQY
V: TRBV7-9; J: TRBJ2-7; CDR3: ASSLTTSGTYEQY
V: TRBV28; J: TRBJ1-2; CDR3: ASSLPLETYGYT
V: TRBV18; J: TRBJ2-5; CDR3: ASSHGLAEQETQY
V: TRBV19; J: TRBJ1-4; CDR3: ASRVKGFANEKLF
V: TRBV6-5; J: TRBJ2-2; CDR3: ASSYRPTSGELF
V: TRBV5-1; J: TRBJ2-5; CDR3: ASSLGTDSAQY
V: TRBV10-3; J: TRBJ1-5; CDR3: AIGRTDNQPQH
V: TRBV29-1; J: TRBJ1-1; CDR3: SVARSTQGNTEAF
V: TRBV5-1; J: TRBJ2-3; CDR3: ASSFGSGITDTQY
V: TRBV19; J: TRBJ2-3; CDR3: ASSMELLAGGRDTQY
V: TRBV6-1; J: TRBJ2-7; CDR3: ASSEAGQGSYEQY
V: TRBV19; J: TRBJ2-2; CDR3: ASSFGYRTGELF
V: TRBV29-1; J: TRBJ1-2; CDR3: SVSVGTGGYT
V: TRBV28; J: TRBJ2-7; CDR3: ASDRGLPSYEQY
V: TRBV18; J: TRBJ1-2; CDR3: ASSPPGQAYGYT
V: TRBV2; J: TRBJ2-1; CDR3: ASRGTSSNEQF
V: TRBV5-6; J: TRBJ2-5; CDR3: ASSRGQETQY
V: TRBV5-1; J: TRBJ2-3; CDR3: ASSFEQGWDTQY
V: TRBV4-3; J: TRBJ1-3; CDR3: ASSQDRGIAIY
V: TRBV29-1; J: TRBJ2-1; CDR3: SVEQGASEQF
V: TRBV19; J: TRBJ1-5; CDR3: ASSTYDRGSNQPQH
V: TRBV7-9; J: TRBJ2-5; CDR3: ASSPGTSGQETQY
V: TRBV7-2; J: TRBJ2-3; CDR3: ASSLGYRGGSTDTQY